This passage covers 3 T cell receptor beta chains from one sample sequenced in a study of T cells in Graves' hyperthyroidism and ophthalmopathy. Authors of the study amplified TCR beta CDR3 regions from RNA transcripts. TCR CDR3 underwent first-round RT-PCR with the HTBI primer set. TCRdb re-analysed the multiplex PCR reads in MiXCR, keeping a single row per CDR3 protein. This repertoire shows 400,000 or so distinct CDR3 sequences, approximately 15% found once; its top ten account for 15% to 20%. Sequenced sample: blood. The receptors shown here come from a woman in her 30s with Graves' ophthalmopathy.

The sample holds many counts of this clonotype. V gene TRBV11-1 combines with J gene TRBJ2-7; no definite D call. The CDR3 sequence is 13 residues long. V was pared by 5 bases and J by 2 bases, with 10 bases between. Germline V gives CDR1 SGHAT, CDR2 FQDESV (reference sequence). The CDR3 loop reads CASSQTLAYEQYF. CDR3 in DNA: TGTGCCAGCAGCCAGACGTTGGCCTACGAGCAGTACTTC.

In its sample, this clonotype was seen many times. The genes are TRBV28 and TRBJ1-1; the D is unclear. With 6 bases removed from V and 0 bases from J, the gap between germline ends came to 17 bases. The CDR3 contains 16 residues. Germline V gene data show CDR1 as MDHEN and CDR2 as SYDVKM. Here the CDR3 reads CASSREAGRMNTEAFF. The CDR3 nucleotides are TGTGCCAGCAGCCGCGAGGCGGGTAGGATGAACACTGAAGCTTTCTTT.

This clonotype was seen more than once but under ten times. The CDR3 loop reads CATLGGPGLMDQPQHF. As DNA, the CDR3 is TGCGCCACCCTTGGGGGGCCAGGACTGATGGATCAGCCCCAGCATTTT. This sequence joins TRBV10-2 and TRBJ1-5, with D perhaps TRBD1 (6 bases). Trimming stripped 10 bases from V and 5 bases from J, with 24 bases between. The CDR3 runs to 16 residues. CDR1 is WSHSY and CDR2 is SAAADI in the germline V gene.